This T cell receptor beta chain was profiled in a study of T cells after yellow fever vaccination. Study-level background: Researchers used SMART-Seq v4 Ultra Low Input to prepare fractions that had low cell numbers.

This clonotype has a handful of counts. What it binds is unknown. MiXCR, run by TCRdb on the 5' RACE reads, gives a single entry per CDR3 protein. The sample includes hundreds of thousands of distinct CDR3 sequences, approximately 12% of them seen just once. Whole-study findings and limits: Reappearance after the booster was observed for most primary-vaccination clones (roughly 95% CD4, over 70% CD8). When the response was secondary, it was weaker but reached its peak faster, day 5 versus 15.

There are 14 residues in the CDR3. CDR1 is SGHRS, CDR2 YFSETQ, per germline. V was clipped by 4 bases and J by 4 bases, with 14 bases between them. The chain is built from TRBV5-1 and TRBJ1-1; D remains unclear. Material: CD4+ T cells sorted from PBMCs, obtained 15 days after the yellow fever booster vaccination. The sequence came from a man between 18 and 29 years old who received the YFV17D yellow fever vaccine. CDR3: CASSPRAKSTEAFF. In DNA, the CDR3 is TGCGCCAGCAGCCCGCGGGCGAAGAGCACTGAAGCTTTCTTT.